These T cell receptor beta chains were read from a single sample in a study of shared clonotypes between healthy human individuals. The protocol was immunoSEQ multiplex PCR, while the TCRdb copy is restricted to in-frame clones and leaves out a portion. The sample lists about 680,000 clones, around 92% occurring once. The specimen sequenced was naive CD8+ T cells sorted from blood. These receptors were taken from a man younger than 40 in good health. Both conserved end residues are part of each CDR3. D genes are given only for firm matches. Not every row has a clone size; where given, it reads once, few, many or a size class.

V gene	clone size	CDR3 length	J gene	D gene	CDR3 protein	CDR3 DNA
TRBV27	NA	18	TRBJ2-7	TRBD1	CASSLSGQGSILPYEQYF	TGTGCCAGCAGTTTATCGGGACAGGGGTCAATACTGCCCTACGAGCAGTACTTC
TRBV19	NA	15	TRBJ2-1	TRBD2	CASSTAGLPTNEQFF	TGTGCCAGTAGTACCGCGGGACTACCGACCAATGAGCAGTTCTTC
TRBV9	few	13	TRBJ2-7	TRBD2	CASSATSGYEQYF	TGTGCCAGCAGCGCAACTAGCGGCTACGAGCAGTACTTC
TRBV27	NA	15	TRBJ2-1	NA	CASSPPPGSYNEQFF	TGTGCCAGCAGTCCCCCTCCAGGGTCCTACAATGAGCAGTTCTTC
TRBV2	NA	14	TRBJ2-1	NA	CASSGELVPNEQFF	TGTGCCAGCAGCGGGGAGCTTGTTCCGAATGAGCAGTTCTTC
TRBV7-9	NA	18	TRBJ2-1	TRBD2	CASSSPNSRTSENAEQFF	TGTGCCAGCAGCTCACCTAACAGCCGGACTAGCGAGAATGCTGAGCAGTTCTTC
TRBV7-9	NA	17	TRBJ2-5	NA	CASSHWREDLTLETQYF	TGTGCCAGCAGCCACTGGAGGGAGGACTTAACACTCGAGACCCAGTACTTC
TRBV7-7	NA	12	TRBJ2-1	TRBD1	CAVDRGPDEQFF	TGTGCCGTAGACAGGGGGCCTGATGAGCAGTTCTTC
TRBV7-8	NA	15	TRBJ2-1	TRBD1	CASSLLRDRAFEQFF	TGTGCCAGCAGCCTCCTCCGGGACAGGGCTTTCGAGCAGTTCTTC
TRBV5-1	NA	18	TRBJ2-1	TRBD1	CASTRGGQGGSSYNEQFF	TGCGCCAGCACCCGAGGGGGACAGGGTGGGAGCTCCTACAATGAGCAGTTCTTC
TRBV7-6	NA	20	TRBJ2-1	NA	CASSNRVGRATGRSYNEQFF	TGTGCCAGCAGCAATAGGGTGGGCAGGGCAACCGGCCGATCCTACAATGAGCAGTTCTTC
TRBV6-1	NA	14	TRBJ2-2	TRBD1	CASRNRQGSGELFF	TGTGCCAGCAGGAACAGACAGGGATCCGGGGAGCTGTTTTTT
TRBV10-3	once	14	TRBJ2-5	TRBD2	CAISLAAEGETQYF	TGTGCCATCAGTCTAGCGGCGGAGGGGGAGACCCAGTACTTC
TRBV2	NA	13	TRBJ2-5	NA	CASSEWLEETQYF	TGTGCCAGCAGTGAATGGCTAGAAGAGACCCAGTACTTC
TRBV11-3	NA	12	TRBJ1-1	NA	CASSHMNTEAFF	TGTGCCAGCAGCCACATGAACACTGAAGCTTTCTTT
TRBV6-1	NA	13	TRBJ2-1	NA	CASWDETYNEQFF	TGTGCCAGCTGGGACGAAACCTACAATGAGCAGTTCTTC
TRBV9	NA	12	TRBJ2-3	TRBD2	CASGTSGSSQYF	TGTGCCAGCGGGACTAGCGGGAGCTCGCAGTATTTT
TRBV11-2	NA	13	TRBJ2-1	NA	CASSATVANEQFF	TGTGCCAGCAGCGCCACAGTGGCGAATGAGCAGTTCTTC
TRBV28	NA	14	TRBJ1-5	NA	CASSIQGSNQPQHF	TGTGCCAGCAGTATTCAGGGGAGCAATCAGCCCCAGCATTTT
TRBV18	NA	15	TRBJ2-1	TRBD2	CASSTGLAPYNEQFF	TGTGCCAGCTCAACGGGACTAGCACCCTACAATGAGCAGTTCTTC
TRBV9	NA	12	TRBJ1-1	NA	CASNLEGTEAFF	TGTGCCAGCAACCTGGAGGGAACCGAAGCTTTCTTT
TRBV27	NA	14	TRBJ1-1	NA	CASSFGGMNTEAFF	TGTGCCAGCAGTTTTGGGGGGATGAACACTGAAGCTTTCTTT
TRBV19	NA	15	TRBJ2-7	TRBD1	CASSIGTGRDYEQYF	TGTGCCAGTAGTATAGGGACAGGGCGGGACTACGAGCAGTACTTC
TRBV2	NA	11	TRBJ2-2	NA	CATKRSGELFF	TGTGCCACCAAAAGAAGCGGGGAGCTGTTTTTT
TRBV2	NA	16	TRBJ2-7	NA	CASSPGTLHYGYEQYF	TGTGCCAGCAGTCCTGGGACCTTACACTACGGCTACGAGCAGTACTTC
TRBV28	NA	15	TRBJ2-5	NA	CASSSLNREQETQYF	TGTGCCAGCAGTTCCCTCAACAGGGAGCAAGAGACCCAGTACTTC
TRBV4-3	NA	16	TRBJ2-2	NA	CASSGQLGQGTGELFF	TGCGCCAGCAGCGGCCAGTTAGGCCAGGGGACCGGGGAGCTGTTTTTT
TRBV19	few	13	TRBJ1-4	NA	CASTGIHLRKLFF	TGTGCCAGTACAGGGATCCATCTTCGCAAACTGTTTTTT